The 20 T cell receptor beta chains listed next were all sequenced from one sample in a study of blood T cell repertoires in COVID-19. Using immunoSEQ multiplex PCR, the repertoire was profiled, and TCRdb retains in-frame clones only, with some absent. Altogether fewer than 450,000 clones are present, about nine tenths being singletons, with the ten largest covering roughly 13%. The sequencing input was peripheral blood. These receptors were obtained from a woman aged 45-60 years with COVID-19, enrolled during active disease.

J is TRBJ2-1 and V is TRBV10-1, with 7 bases fitting TRBD2. The CDR3 is 14 residues long. CDR1 and CDR2 from the germline V gene are WNHNN and SYGVQD (reference sequence). With 5 bases clipped from V and 10 bases from J, the junction kept 11 bases outside the gene matches. CDR3 protein: CASSIQIAGEEQFF. In DNA form, the CDR3 reads TGCGCCAGCAGTATCCAAATAGCGGGCGAAGAGCAGTTCTTC.

The J gene is TRBJ1-3, the V gene TRBV5-4; D unresolved. Germline CDR1 is SGHNT and CDR2 is YYREEE (reference sequence). The CDR3 covers 15 residues. The ends were cut back, 4 bases at V and 0 bases at J, with 11 bases in the middle. The CDR3 reads CASSLGGSSGNTIYF. CDR3 bases: TGTGCCAGCAGCCTCGGCGGGAGCTCTGGAAACACCATATATTTT.

The rearrangement joins TRBV7-2 to TRBJ2-7, with TRBD2 matching over 8 bases. J was trimmed by 6 bases and V by 1 base; bases with no gene match: 5. CDR1 and CDR2 (germline): SGHTA, FQGNSA. CDR3 length: 14 amino acids. The CDR3 region is CASSLGRRGGEQYF. In nucleotides, the CDR3 is TGTGCCAGCAGCTTAGGGCGACGGGGGGGCGAGCAGTACTTC.

This clone was observed a single time. This rearrangement joins TRBV14 to TRBJ2-7, with 8 bases lining up with TRBD2. V shed 4 bases, J shed 5 bases, and the junction held 7 bases outside the gene matches. The CDR3 contains 14 residues. CDR1 and CDR2 (germline): SGHDN, FVKESK. This CDR3 is CASSPGGWLDEQYF. CDR3 sequence (DNA): TGTGCCAGCAGCCCGGGGGGGTGGCTCGACGAGCAGTACTTC.

This clone was observed a few times. The V call is TRBV10-3, the J call TRBJ2-7, with D uncertain. The CDR3 totals 10 residues. With 11 bases removed from V and 4 bases from J, the gap between germline ends came to 9 bases. Germline-derived CDR1 and CDR2 are ENHRY and SYGVKD. This chain's CDR3 is CAPTQYEQYF. For the CDR3, the DNA is TGTGCCCCCACCCAGTACGAGCAGTACTTC.

The chain couples TRBV27 to TRBJ1-4; D is perhaps TRBD1 (6 bases). The germline V gene has CDR1 MNHEY and CDR2 SMNVEV (reference sequence). This CDR3 region has 16 residues. Trimming stripped 6 bases from V and 8 bases from J, with 22 bases between. The CDR3 spells CASRRDRGGAGEKLFF. The CDR3 coding sequence is TGTGCCAGCAGGCGAGACCGGGGGGGGGCTGGAGAAAAACTGTTTTTT.

The chain carries TRBV24-1 and TRBJ2-1; 9 bases line up with TRBD2. V was clipped by 3 bases and J by 10 bases; unmatched bases: 9. The CDR3 loop spans 15 amino acids. The germline V gene has CDR1 KGHDR and CDR2 SFDVKD. This CDR3 reads CATSDPRVAGAEQFF. The CDR3 DNA follows: TGTGCCACCAGTGATCCCCGAGTAGCGGGGGCCGAGCAGTTCTTC.

The rearrangement links TRBV29-1 to TRBJ2-7; maybe TRBD2 (6 bases). Trimming removed 1 base at V and 3 bases at J, with 10 bases between. The CDR3 has 13 residues. Germline lookup yields CDR1 SQVTM and CDR2 ANQGSEA. As DNA, the CDR3 is TGCAGCGTTGAAGGGGGGGTCCGCTACGAGCAGTACTTC. This gives the protein CSVEGGVRYEQYF.

The chain combines TRBV2 with TRBJ2-5, with 7 bases fitting TRBD2. The CDR3 is 16 amino acids. Germline V gene lookup returns CDR1 SNHLY and CDR2 FYNNEI. The junction had 10 bases not matched to a gene; V was cut back by 4 bases and J by 2 bases. DNA for the CDR3: TGTGCCAGCAGTGCTAAGCGGGGAGGAATTCAAGAGACCCAGTACTTC. Protein: CASSAKRGGIQETQYF.

The genes are TRBV5-6 and TRBJ2-4; possible D gene TRBD2, 5 bases. Trimming removed 4 bases at V and 5 bases at J, with 16 bases between. Germline V gene data show CDR1 as SGHDT and CDR2 as YYEEEE. The CDR3 extends over 15 amino acids. The CDR3 loop reads CASSPTTGIQNIQYF. The CDR3 DNA sequence: TGTGCCAGCAGCCCCACGACCGGGATCCAAAACATTCAGTACTTC.

The V gene is TRBV6-2 or TRBV6-3, the J gene TRBJ1-4, with D hard to call. V gave up 4 bases and J gave up 5 bases, with 14 bases separating them. CDR3 length: 15 residues. CDR1 is MNHEY and CDR2 is SVGEGT in the germline V gene. CDR3 nucleotides: TGTGCCAGCAGTTTATCTGCGGGGTCGAATGAAAAACTGTTTTTT. Its protein is CASSLSAGSNEKLFF.

There are a few counts of this clone. The V gene is TRBV27, the J gene TRBJ1-1, with D perhaps matching TRBD1 (5 bases). This CDR3 spans 13 amino acids. V was trimmed by 4 bases and J by 2 bases, leaving 8 bases between them. Germline values: CDR1 MNHEY, CDR2 SMNVEV (reference sequence). The CDR3 coding sequence is TGTGCCAGCAGTTGGAGGGGCAACACTGAAGCTTTCTTT. Encoded protein: CASSWRGNTEAFF.

V usage is TRBV5-8 and J usage is TRBJ2-3; possibly TRBD2 for D (5 bases). The CDR3 is made up of 14 amino acids. Germline V gives CDR1 SGHTS, CDR2 YDEGEE. Between the trimmed V and J ends, which lost 4 bases and 6 bases, there was a span of 15 bases. CDR3 sequence reads: CASSQREQDDTQYF. In nucleotides, the CDR3 is TGTGCCAGCAGCCAAAGGGAGCAGGACGATACGCAGTATTTT. Supplemented by reference TRBV5-8 and TRBJ2-3, the full variable domain reads EAGVTQSPTHLIKTRGQQATLRCSPISGHTSVYWYQQALGLGLQFLLWYDEGEERNRGNFPPRFSGRQFPNYSSELNVNALELEDSALYLCASSQREQDDTQYFGPGTRLTVL.

This clone was seen once. The chain recombines TRBV7-9 with TRBJ1-3; D ambiguous. This CDR3 has 15 amino acids. Germline values: CDR1 SEHNR, CDR2 FQNEAQ (reference sequence). Trimming cost V 3 bases and J 0 bases, with 9 bases left between them. The CDR3 spells CASSFSMSSGNTIYF. CDR3 coding DNA: TGTGCCAGCAGCTTTTCCATGAGCTCTGGAAACACCATATATTTT.

Concerning this clone itself: The sample carries other DNA sequences with the same CDR3. This chain links TRBV5-1 with TRBJ2-2; D perhaps matches TRBD1 (6 bases). V lost 4 bases and J 3 bases, leaving 16 bases between the germline ends. CDR1 and CDR2 from the germline V gene are SGHRS and YFSETQ. CDR3 size: 16 residues. The DNA of the CDR3 is TGCGCCAGCAGCCTCGAGGGGGATAGGGACACCGGGGAGCTGTTTTTT. Translation gives CASSLEGDRDTGELFF.

In its sample, this clone was seen once. The gene calls are TRBV6-1 and TRBJ2-3, with D possibly matching TRBD1 (8 bases). V lost 3 bases and J 3 bases, leaving 16 bases between the germline ends. There are 16 residues in the CDR3. Germline values: CDR1 MNHNS, CDR2 SASEGT. CDR3 protein: CASSDSGQGGTDTQYF. In DNA, the CDR3 is TGTGCCAGCAGTGACAGCGGACAGGGAGGGACAGATACGCAGTATTTT.

This chain uses TRBV24-1 with TRBJ1-4; no firm D call. V lost 6 bases and J lost 6, with 10 bases in between. The CDR3 length is 13 residues. CDR1 and CDR2 (germline): KGHDR, SFDVKD. The CDR3 region is CATSLPPHEKLFF. As DNA, the CDR3 is TGTGCCACCAGTCTTCCTCCCCATGAAAAACTGTTTTTT.

The chain is built from TRBV19 and TRBJ2-7, with TRBD1 identical over 7 bases. CDR1 is LNHDA and CDR2 is SQIVND in the germline V gene (reference sequence). V was clipped by 6 bases and J by 5 bases; unmatched bases: 13. The CDR3 spans 15 residues. CDR3 amino acids: CASSLTGYKVDEQYF. CDR3 DNA sequence: TGTGCCAGTAGCCTGACAGGGTACAAAGTCGACGAGCAGTACTTC.

As regards this clone: Germline is not matched at one junction end, which may reflect a read error. The rearrangement joins TRBV5-1 to TRBJ2-7, with 8 positions matching TRBD1. From germline, CDR1 is SGHRS and CDR2 YFSETQ. There are 15 residues in the CDR3. The CDR3 nucleotides read TGCACCAGCAGACCTCAGGGGGCGAACTCCTACGAGCAGTACTTC. The encoded protein is CTSRPQGANSYEQYF.

The chain recombines TRBV2 with TRBJ1-1; 12 nucleotides match TRBD1. The CDR3 length is 17 residues. Germline V gene sequence: CDR1 SNHLY, CDR2 FYNNEI. V lost 6 bases to trimming and J lost 2 bases; unmatched junction nucleotides: 10. The CDR3 reads CASSPGTGGRRNTEAFF. The CDR3 coding sequence is TGTGCCAGCAGCCCCGGGACAGGGGGCAGGAGAAACACTGAAGCTTTCTTT.